Below are 17 T cell receptor beta chains sequenced from a single sample in a study of cytomegalovirus exposure and HLA in healthy donors. Amplification used 60 Vbeta primers and 13 Jbeta primers. Here immunoSEQ multiplex PCR was the method, and the copy in TCRdb shows in-frame clones only, minus some. The repertoire holds hundreds of thousands of clones, with just under 80% as singletons. Sequencing input: PBMCs. The receptors here all came from a boy under 18 in good health and CMV-seronegative.

The chain joins TRBV27 to TRBJ1-1; TRBD1 matches 10 bases. After removal of 3 bases from V and 0 bases from J, the junction contained 13 bases not matched to a gene. From germline, CDR1 is MNHEY and CDR2 SMNVEV (reference sequence). The CDR3 length is 19 residues. As DNA, the CDR3 is TGTGCCAGCAGTTTCCCGCCTTCCGGGACAGGGGCCATGAACACTGAAGCTTTCTTT. This gives the protein CASSFPPSGTGAMNTEAFF.

This clone was detected a few times. The genes are TRBV5-8 and TRBJ2-5, with D possibly TRBD1 on 5 matching bases. The CDR3 contains 15 residues. V gave up 0 bases and J gave up 4 bases, with 13 bases separating them. Germline CDR1 is SGHTS and CDR2 is YDEGEE. The CDR3 nucleotides are TGTGCCAGCAGCTTGGGGGCTCAGGGCGCAGAGACCCAGTACTTC. Translated, it gives CASSLGAQGAETQYF.

The chain recombines TRBV6-5 with TRBJ1-2, with D possibly TRBD1 on 6 matching bases. Germline values: CDR1 MNHEY, CDR2 SVGAGI. The length of the CDR3 is 15 residues. Trimming pared 5 bases from V and 3 bases from J, leaving 16 bases between. Written as DNA, the CDR3 is TGTGCCAGCAGTGGAGGACGTGACAGGTACTATGGCTACACCTTC. Protein sequence: CASSGGRDRYYGYTF.

The gene calls are TRBV5-6 and TRBJ2-7; 9 bases are a match to TRBD1. The germline V gene has CDR1 SGHDT and CDR2 YYEEEE. The ends lost 2 bases at V and 3 bases at J; junction bases unmatched: 3. This CDR3 is built from 14 residues. CDR3 in DNA: TGTGCCAGCAGCTTCCTGGGACAGGGCTACGAGCAGTACTTC. Translation gives CASSFLGQGYEQYF.

The J gene is TRBJ1-2, the V gene TRBV14, with D possibly matching TRBD1 (5 bases). This CDR3 has 15 amino acids. Trimming took off 4 bases at V and 4 bases at J, with 16 bases between the two ends. Germline lookup yields CDR1 SGHDN and CDR2 FVKESK. CDR3 loop: CASSPAGLFGYGYTF. CDR3 DNA: TGTGCCAGCAGCCCAGCAGGGCTCTTTGGCTATGGCTACACCTTC.

With respect to this clone: This CDR3 is also generated by other DNA sequences in the sample. This sequence joins TRBV28 and TRBJ1-1; D possibly corresponds to TRBD1 (6 bases). The CDR3 spans 13 residues. Trimming took off 6 bases at V and 0 bases at J, with 8 bases between the two ends. The germline V gene has CDR1 MDHEN and CDR2 SYDVKM. This CDR3 reads CASRGQMNTEAFF. For the CDR3, the DNA is TGTGCCAGCAGGGGACAAATGAACACTGAAGCTTTCTTT.

The J gene is TRBJ2-5, the V gene TRBV5-1, with a tentative D call TRBD1 (6 bases). The J call could be wrong; TRBJ2-7 is a better fit for the DNA end. This CDR3 is built from 14 residues. CDR1 is SGHRS, CDR2 YFSETQ, per germline. This CDR3 reads CASSLPGQNYEQYF. The DNA for the CDR3 is TGCGCCAGCAGCTTGCCTGGACAGAACTACGAGCAGTACTTC.

The rearrangement links TRBV10-3 to TRBJ1-3; a weak D match, TRBD1 (6 bases). The CDR3 consists of 17 residues. Trimming removed 8 bases from V and 1 base from J, with 21 bases in between. Germline V gives CDR1 ENHRY, CDR2 SYGVKD. CDR3 nucleotides: TGTGCCATCGCGGACAGCCTCTTTGCTCTGTCTGGAAACACCATATATTTT. It codes for CAIADSLFALSGNTIYF.

This chain connects TRBV18 to TRBJ2-5; the match to TRBD2 covers 11 bases. TRBJ2-7 matches the DNA end more closely, so the J call is doubtful. The CDR3 totals 17 residues. Per the germline V gene, CDR1 is KGHSH and CDR2 is LQKENI. In DNA, the CDR3 is TGTGCCAGCTCACCTCCTGGTAGCGGGAGGGCCTACCACGAGCAGTACTTC. Translation: CASSPPGSGRAYHEQYF.

The chain links TRBV29-1 to TRBJ1-1; D gene unclear. Per the germline V gene, CDR1 is SQVTM and CDR2 is ANQGSEA. The CDR3 extends over 13 amino acids. V lost 7 bases, J lost 4 bases, and 16 bases lay in between. The DNA of the CDR3 is TGCAGCGCCGCCAACAGTGACGGCACTGAAGCTTTCTTT. Its translation: CSAANSDGTEAFF.

The chain employs TRBV7-9 and TRBJ2-4, with 8 bases lining up with TRBD1. The CDR3 loop spans 14 amino acids. V gave up 4 bases and J gave up 4 bases; unmatched junction bases: 3. Germline V lookup: CDR1 SEHNR, CDR2 FQNEAQ (reference sequence). Here the CDR3 DNA reads TGTGCCAGCAGCTGGGGGGACAGGAAAAACATTCAGTACTTC. Translation gives CASSWGDRKNIQYF.

The chain recombines TRBV19 with TRBJ2-6; 8 nucleotides line up with TRBD1. The CDR3 runs 18 residues. Germline V gene lookup returns CDR1 LNHDA and CDR2 SQIVND (reference sequence). Unmatched junction bases numbered 9, after V lost 3 bases and J lost 2 bases. This CDR3 reads CASSIFETGAPGANVLTF. The DNA of the CDR3 is TGTGCCAGTAGTATCTTTGAGACAGGGGCCCCTGGGGCCAACGTCCTGACTTTC.

This chain connects TRBV11-1 to TRBJ2-3, with D unclear. This CDR3 is 14 amino acids long. Germline-derived CDR1 and CDR2 are SGHAT and FQDESV (reference sequence). Trimming cost V 3 bases and J 2 bases, with 9 bases left between them. The CDR3 region has the DNA TGTGCCAGCAGCTTTCTAGAATACACAGATACGCAGTATTTT. Translation gives CASSFLEYTDTQYF.

The chain carries TRBV6-5 and TRBJ2-7; 12 bases line up with TRBD1. The V segment lost 5 bases and the J segment 4 bases; nucleotides outside the gene matches: 3. CDR1 is MNHEY and CDR2 is SVGAGI in the germline V gene. This CDR3 region has 14 residues. CDR3 bases: TGTGCCAGCAGTCCGGGACAGGGGGCATACGAGCAGTACTTC. It yields the protein CASSPGQGAYEQYF.

This clone was observed a handful of times. V and J are TRBV27 and TRBJ1-6; D uncertain. CDR1 MNHEY and CDR2 SMNVEV come from the germline V gene (reference sequence). The ends were cut back, 7 bases at V and 1 base at J, with 14 bases in the middle. This CDR3 has 16 amino acids. CDR3 region: CASTARPPSYNSPLHF. The DNA for the CDR3 is TGTGCCAGCACCGCTAGGCCACCGTCCTATAATTCACCCCTCCACTTT.

V is TRBV5-1 and J is TRBJ2-3, with 7 bases matching TRBD1. The CDR3 spans 14 residues. CDR1 and CDR2 (germline): SGHRS, YFSETQ. V was pared by 4 bases and J by 1 base, with 3 bases of the junction left unmatched. The CDR3 DNA follows: TGCGCCAGCAGCGTTACAGGGGGCACAGATACGCAGTATTTT. Translation gives CASSVTGGTDTQYF. The full variable domain, rest sourced from reference TRBV5-1 and TRBJ2-3, is KAGVTQTPRYLIKTRGQQVTLSCSPISGHRSVSWYQQTPGQGLQFLFEYFSETQRNKGNFPGRFSGRQFSNSRSEMNVSTLELGDSALYLCASSVTGGTDTQYFGPGTRLTVL.

The chain combines TRBV7-8 with TRBJ2-6; a possible D gene is TRBD1 (6 bases). V was clipped by 5 bases and J by 0 bases, with 8 bases between them. There are 15 residues in the CDR3. Germline V gene lookup returns CDR1 SGHVS and CDR2 FQNEAQ. The CDR3 region is CASSRGGSGANVLTF. The CDR3 region has the DNA TGTGCCAGCAGCCGAGGGGGCTCTGGGGCCAACGTCCTGACTTTC.